The 29 T cell receptor beta chains below come from one sample, sequenced in a study of blood T cell repertoires in COVID-19 (dated by TCRdb to 2020 to 2021). Libraries were made using the immunoSEQ multiplex PCR assay. As stored in TCRdb, this immuneACCESS dataset retains in-frame rearrangements with V and J assigned. A fraction of the clones does not appear; measured against another copy, unresolved V genes explain less than half of the discrepancy, and the remainder lacks a known reason. The sample contains over 120,000 clones, 65% to 90% of them found a single time. In total, the top ten clones hold around 8.2% of the sample. The sample was peripheral blood. These receptor sequences come from a human donor in a cohort sampled during active COVID-19.

The V call is TRBV7-2, the J call TRBJ1-1; D is undetermined. Germline CDR1 SGHTA, CDR2 FQGNSA. The CDR3 has 14 residues. Between the trimmed V and J ends, which lost 5 bases and 6 bases, there was a span of 16 bases. Written as DNA, the CDR3 is TGTGCCAGCAGCGTAACACCGAGGGTATCTGAAGCTTTCTTT. Amino acids: CASSVTPRVSEAFF. The full variable domain, rest sourced from reference TRBV7-2 and TRBJ1-1, is GAGVSQSPSNKVTEKGKDVELRCDPISGHTALYWYRQSLGQGLEFLIYFQGNSAPDKSGLPSDRFSAERTGGSVSTLTIQRTQQEDSAVYLCASSVTPRVSEAFFGQGTRLTVV.

The rearrangement uses TRBV19 and TRBJ1-2; D unclear. Trimming shortened V by 8 bases and J by 3 bases, and 10 bases separated the two germline ends. Germline lookup yields CDR1 LNHDA and CDR2 SQIVND (reference sequence). The CDR3 runs 12 residues. CDR3 sequence reads: CASLRVDYGYTF. DNA for the CDR3: TGTGCCAGTCTTAGAGTCGACTATGGCTACACCTTC.

This clone was recorded once. The V call is TRBV19, the J call TRBJ2-7, with D maybe TRBD1 (6 bases). CDR3 size: 15 residues. V was shortened by 6 bases and J by 0 bases, with 15 bases between the two germline ends. CDR1 LNHDA and CDR2 SQIVND come from the germline V gene (reference sequence). The CDR3 sequence is CASSTDRRSSYEQYF. In DNA, the CDR3 is TGTGCCAGTAGCACCGACAGGCGGAGCTCCTACGAGCAGTACTTC.

This clone was seen more than once but under ten times. The rearrangement uses TRBV7-2 and TRBJ2-2; D is uncertain. The CDR3 consists of 15 residues. V lost 0 bases and J 1 base, leaving 6 bases between the germline ends. Germline V gives CDR1 SGHTA, CDR2 FQGNSA. The CDR3 nucleotides are TGTGCCAGCAGCTTAGCTCTAGGGAACACCGGGGAGCTGTTTTTT. Translation gives CASSLALGNTGELFF.

Of note for this clone: At the DNA level, this CDR3 is encoded by other sequences in the same sample as well. This chain joins TRBV5-1 and TRBJ2-7; tentative D call: TRBD1 (6 bases). Trimming shortened V by 4 bases and J by 2 bases, and 10 bases separated the two germline ends. The CDR3 covers 13 residues. CDR1 and CDR2 (germline): SGHRS, YFSETQ. CDR3 nucleotide sequence: TGCGCCAGCAGCCCGACAGGAACCTACGAGCAGTACTTC. This sequence encodes CASSPTGTYEQYF.

The chain employs TRBV27 and TRBJ2-7, with a weak D call TRBD1 (5 bases). CDR3 size: 14 residues. CDR1 and CDR2 from the germline V gene are MNHEY and SMNVEV (reference sequence). V shed 8 bases and J shed 5 bases, with 19 bases lying between them. The CDR3 protein is CASAIRQGGNEQYF. As DNA, the CDR3 is TGTGCCAGCGCTATAAGGCAGGGTGGCAACGAGCAGTACTTC.

The rearrangement uses TRBV5-5 and TRBJ2-6; 8 bases align to TRBD2. After removal of 0 bases from V and 0 bases from J, the junction contained 5 bases not matched to a gene. The CDR3 extends over 18 amino acids. The germline V gene encodes CDR1 SGHKS and CDR2 YYEKEE (reference sequence). The CDR3 sequence is CASSLELAATSGANVLTF. As DNA, the CDR3 is TGTGCCAGCAGCTTGGAACTAGCGGCAACCTCTGGGGCCAACGTCCTGACTTTC.

This clone was seen ten or more times. The chain has TRBV27 and TRBJ2-6, with TRBD2 identical over 11 bases. The CDR3 sequence is 21 residues long. Germline loops: CDR1 MNHEY, CDR2 SMNVEV (reference sequence). V was clipped by 5 bases and J by 0 bases; unmatched bases: 15. The chain's CDR3 is CASSPLLLAGEPYSGANVLTF. CDR3 DNA: TGTGCCAGCAGTCCTCTACTACTAGCGGGAGAACCCTACTCTGGGGCCAACGTCCTGACTTTC.

This clone came up a few times. The V gene is TRBV3-1 (or the pseudogene TRBV3-2), the J gene TRBJ1-1; 7 bases map to TRBD1. Germline trimming cut 5 bases from V and 6 bases from J; bases unmatched to any gene: 9. Germline V gives CDR1 LGHDT, CDR2 YNNKEL (reference sequence). The CDR3 runs to 14 residues. As DNA, the CDR3 is TGTGCCAGCAGCGAAAGGGGACAGAAAGCTGAAGCTTTCTTT. This translates into CASSERGQKAEAFF.

The chain couples TRBV4-3 to TRBJ1-4; the match to TRBD1 covers 8 bases. CDR1 LGHNA and CDR2 YSLEER come from the germline V gene. V was pared by 4 bases and J by 1 base, with 5 bases of the junction left unmatched. CDR3 length: 16 amino acids. For the CDR3, the DNA is TGCGCCAGCAGCCGCGGACAGGGAAGAACTAATGAAAAACTGTTTTTT. It is translated as CASSRGQGRTNEKLFF.

CDR3 nucleotide sequence: TGCGCCAGCAGCCGATCCGGGACAGTAAGCACAGATACGCAGTATTTT. Its protein is CASSRSGTVSTDTQYF. This chain connects TRBV4-1 to TRBJ2-3; 7 nucleotides match TRBD1. Germline lookup yields CDR1 MGHRA and CDR2 YSYEKL. Unmatched junction bases numbered 7, after V lost 4 bases and J lost 0 bases. The CDR3 is 16 residues long.

This chain uses TRBV11-3 with TRBJ2-7, with 9 positions matching TRBD2. Germline CDR1 and CDR2: SGHNT and YENEEA. The CDR3 has 15 residues. Trimming at V came to 4 bases and at J to 0 bases, leaving 4 bases not matched to a gene. For the CDR3, the DNA is TGTGCCAGCAGCTATAGCGGGAGATACTCCTACGAGCAGTACTTC. Its translation: CASSYSGRYSYEQYF.

V gene TRBV6-2 or TRBV6-3 combines with J gene TRBJ1-2; a weak D match, TRBD1 (5 bases). Germline V gene data show CDR1 as MNHEY and CDR2 as SVGEGT. This CDR3 is built from 16 residues. Trimming shortened V by 6 bases and J by 2 bases, and 19 bases separated the two germline ends. Written as DNA, the CDR3 is TGTGCCAGCAGGCCTCATCTCCGCAGGGAAAACTATGGCTACACCTTC. As protein: CASRPHLRRENYGYTF.

This clone appeared a few times. The chain's CDR3 is CASSLISGRYYNEQFF. In nucleotides, the CDR3 is TGCGCCAGCAGCCTAATTAGCGGGAGGTACTACAATGAGCAGTTCTTC. The chain uses TRBV4-1 and TRBJ2-1; 10 positions match TRBD2. With V trimmed by 4 bases and J by 3 bases, 6 bases remained unmatched. Germline CDR1 MGHRA, CDR2 YSYEKL. The CDR3 has 16 amino acids.

The chain carries TRBV9 and TRBJ2-3; D remains unclear. V gave up 3 bases and J gave up 2 bases, with 16 bases separating them. Germline CDR1 is SGDLS and CDR2 is YYNGEE. The CDR3 runs 16 residues. CDR3 sequence: CASSASVPPITDTQYF. CDR3 in DNA: TGTGCCAGCAGCGCCTCGGTTCCACCAATCACAGATACGCAGTATTTT.

This clone was seen a handful of times. The rearrangement links TRBV28 to TRBJ1-2; D is unresolved. The germline gives CDR1 MDHEN, CDR2 SYDVKM. The CDR3 extends over 12 amino acids. Trimming pared 2 bases from V and 8 bases from J, leaving 9 bases between. Here the CDR3 DNA reads TGTGCCAGCAGTTTAGGGAGAGCGGGCTACACCTTC. Its translation is CASSLGRAGYTF.

The chain links TRBV28 to TRBJ2-7; D ambiguous. Germline CDR1 MDHEN, CDR2 SYDVKM. This CDR3 region has 14 residues. V was shortened by 1 base and J by 2 bases, with 9 bases between the two germline ends. This CDR3 is CASSLLVGTYEQYF. CDR3 sequence (DNA): TGTGCCAGCAGTTTATTGGTCGGTACCTACGAGCAGTACTTC.

This CDR3 reads CASSPSQGQATDTQYF. DNA for the CDR3: TGTGCCAGCAGTCCCTCGCAGGGTCAAGCCACAGATACGCAGTATTTT. This chain uses TRBV28 with TRBJ2-3, with D possibly TRBD1 on 5 matching bases. The CDR3 totals 16 residues. The ends were cut back, 5 bases at V and 2 bases at J, with 17 bases in the middle. From germline, CDR1 is MDHEN and CDR2 SYDVKM.

This clone has only one observation. The chain has TRBV7-2 and TRBJ1-1, with 8 bases identical to TRBD1. V dropped 2 bases and J dropped 3; count of bases not matched to a gene: 8. Germline V lookup: CDR1 SGHTA, CDR2 FQGNSA. This CDR3 is 16 amino acids long. CDR3 in amino acids: CASSLRFTGGDTEAFF. The CDR3 coding sequence is TGTGCCAGCAGCTTAAGGTTCACAGGGGGGGACACTGAAGCTTTCTTT.

In this sample, this clone turned up a few times. This rearrangement joins TRBV19 to TRBJ1-5; 7 nucleotides line up with TRBD1. This CDR3 region has 14 residues. V was clipped by 7 bases and J by 3 bases; unmatched bases: 6. Germline assignment: CDR1 LNHDA and CDR2 SQIVND (reference sequence). CDR3 loop: CASNQGGVNQPQHF. DNA of the CDR3: TGTGCCAGTAATCAGGGGGGTGTCAATCAGCCCCAGCATTTT.

The chain recombines TRBV2 with TRBJ2-7; 7 bases map to TRBD1. Germline CDR1 SNHLY, CDR2 FYNNEI. V lost 6 bases to trimming and J lost 3 bases; unmatched junction nucleotides: 8. The CDR3 runs to 14 residues. The CDR3 coding sequence is TGTGCCAGCAGGAATCGGGACAGATACTACGAGCAGTACTTC. This codes for CASRNRDRYYEQYF.

The CDR3: CASSSDKNTEAFF. In DNA form, the CDR3 reads TGTGCCAGCAGCTCCGACAAGAACACTGAAGCTTTCTTT. J is TRBJ1-1 and V is TRBV13; D is unclear. Per germline, CDR1 PRHDT and CDR2 FYEKMQ (reference sequence). The CDR3 is 13 amino acids. Trimming cost V 4 bases and J 1 base, with 7 bases left between them.

The J gene is TRBJ2-4, the V gene TRBV4-3; TRBD2 aligns across 7 bases. The CDR3 contains 16 residues. The J segment lost 6 bases and the V segment lost 0 bases, leaving 8 bases of the junction unmatched. The germline V gene encodes CDR1 LGHNA and CDR2 YSLEER. In DNA form, the CDR3 reads TGCGCCAGCAGCCAAGATGACTGGGGCGGGAGAAACATTCAGTACTTC. Translating it yields CASSQDDWGGRNIQYF.

This chain connects TRBV6-2 or TRBV6-3 to TRBJ2-3; maybe TRBD2 (5 bases). V lost 2 bases and J 4 bases, leaving 19 bases between the germline ends. This CDR3 contains 17 residues. Germline CDR1 is MNHEY and CDR2 is SVGEGT. In DNA, the CDR3 is TGTGCCAGCAGTTACCGTAGGTCTTTGAGGACTCCAGATACGCAGTATTTT. It encodes CASSYRRSLRTPDTQYF.

The chain uses TRBV5-4 and TRBJ2-7; perhaps TRBD2 as D (6 bases). V was trimmed by 0 bases and J by 1 base, leaving 11 bases between them. The germline gives CDR1 SGHNT, CDR2 YYREEE (reference sequence). The CDR3 is 15 residues long. DNA for the CDR3: TGTGCCAGCAGCTTGGGGGGGACTGAATCCTACGAGCAGTACTTC. Protein: CASSLGGTESYEQYF.

The chain joins TRBV7-9 to TRBJ1-3; D not resolved. CDR1 is SEHNR and CDR2 is FQNEAQ in the germline V gene (reference sequence). V was shortened by 8 bases and J by 0 bases, with 8 bases between the two germline ends. The CDR3 spans 13 residues. CDR3 nucleotides: TGTGCCAGCCTCGGAGGCTCTGGAAACACCATATATTTT. Amino acids: CASLGGSGNTIYF.

The chain recombines TRBV5-5 with TRBJ2-2; D not resolved. Germline CDR1 is SGHKS and CDR2 is YYEKEE (reference sequence). Between the trimmed V and J ends, which lost 4 bases and 4 bases, there was a span of 14 bases. The CDR3 loop spans 15 amino acids. The CDR3 region has the DNA TGTGCCAGCAGCCCCGGTGGTAGCCGCACCGGGGAGCTGTTTTTT. It codes for CASSPGGSRTGELFF. Based on the CDR3 plus reference TRBV5-5 and TRBJ2-2, the full variable domain is DAGVTQSPTHLIKTRGQQVTLRCSPISGHKSVSWYQQVLGQGPQFIFQYYEKEERGRGNFPDRFSARQFPNYSSELNVNALLLGDSALYLCASSPGGSRTGELFFGEGSRLTVL.

The chain combines TRBV18 with TRBJ2-5; D gene unclear. The V end was cut by 2 bases, the J end by 1 base, with 8 bases between. This CDR3 has 14 residues. Germline CDR1 reads KGHSH; CDR2 reads LQKENI. The CDR3 region is CASSPMAGQETQYF. CDR3 nucleotide sequence: TGTGCCAGCTCACCAATGGCAGGCCAAGAGACCCAGTACTTC.

The J gene is TRBJ2-2, the V gene TRBV5-1; perhaps TRBD2 as D (5 bases). Germline loops: CDR1 SGHRS, CDR2 YFSETQ. V shed 4 bases and J shed 1 base, with 11 bases lying between them. This CDR3 region has 15 residues. The CDR3: CASSPGRGNTGELFF. DNA of the CDR3: TGCGCCAGCAGCCCCGGTCGGGGGAACACCGGGGAGCTGTTTTTT. The full variable domain, completed using reference TRBV5-1 and TRBJ2-2, is KAGVTQTPRYLIKTRGQQVTLSCSPISGHRSVSWYQQTPGQGLQFLFEYFSETQRNKGNFPGRFSGRQFSNSRSEMNVSTLELGDSALYLCASSPGRGNTGELFFGEGSRLTVL.